Sequencing of this TCR beta chain was carried out in a study of shared clonotypes between healthy human individuals. At the level of the study: There were three CD4 naive, three CD4 memory, two CD8 naive and one CD8 memory plates per donor.

Germline V gives CDR1 SGHRS, CDR2 YFSETQ. The CDR3 spans 14 residues. Losses at the gene ends were 4 bases for V and 7 bases for J; bases not matched to a gene: 8. At the deep level, the assay was run. Per the study methods: Sequence data from immunoSEQ were junction-only and lacked quality scores; consequently, filtering differed. Here immunoSEQ multiplex PCR was the method, and the copy in TCRdb shows in-frame clones only, minus some. Clonal size and the V and J genes are those of that table, whereas D and trimming came from the DNA. Among 850,000 to 1,200,000 clones listed, about 75% were seen once. CD45RA+ naive and CD45RA-negative memory subsets were separated from CD4+ cells.

The V call is TRBV5-1, the J call TRBJ1-1; the match to TRBD1 covers 9 bases. The receptor was derived from a man aged 18 to 29 in good health. The sequenced sample was memory CD4+ T cells sorted from blood. The sample's subset: CD45RA-negative fraction. CDR3 in DNA: TGCGCCAGCAGCGCCGGGGACAGGGCGGGTGAAGCTTTCTTT. It is translated as CASSAGDRAGEAFF.